The T cell receptor beta chain described here comes from a study of CD4 T cell repertoires in COVID-19. Sequencing used immunoSEQ multiplex PCR; TCRdb keeps in-frame clones, though not all of them. The sample has tens of thousands of clones, about 83% seen once. Study-wide results and caveats: Between about 6.5 and 26% of SARS-CoV-2 clonotypes also appeared in SARS-CoV and/or HKU1 spike cultures.

A note on this clone: Its antigen is not identified.

No culture step preceded sequencing of the ex vivo isolated memory T cells. This material consisted of CD4+ T cells from peripheral blood, taken after recovery from COVID-19. The origin of this receptor is a human donor who had COVID-19.

Here the CDR3 DNA reads TGTGCCAGCAGCCAGCGCAGACAGGGGATGGGCTATGGCTACACCTTC. It translates to CASSQRRQGMGYGYTF. The gene calls are TRBV3-1 (or the pseudogene TRBV3-2) and TRBJ1-2; 8 positions agree with TRBD1. Per the germline V gene, CDR1 is LGHDT and CDR2 is YNNKEL (reference sequence). This CDR3 is 16 amino acids long. V was clipped by 3 bases and J by 4 bases; unmatched bases: 10.